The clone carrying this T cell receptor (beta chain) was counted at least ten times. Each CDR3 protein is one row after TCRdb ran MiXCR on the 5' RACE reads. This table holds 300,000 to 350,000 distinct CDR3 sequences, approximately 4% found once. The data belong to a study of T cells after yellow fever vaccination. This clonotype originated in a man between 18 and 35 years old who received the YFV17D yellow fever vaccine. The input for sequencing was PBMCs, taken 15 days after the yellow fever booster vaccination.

The CDR3 spells CASSLVAGQGDYGYTF. For the CDR3, the DNA is TGTGCCAGCAGCTTAGTTGCGGGACAGGGAGACTATGGCTACACCTTC. The J gene is TRBJ1-2, the V gene TRBV7-6, with TRBD1 matching over 9 bases. In germline, CDR1 is SGHVS, CDR2 FNYEAQ. V trimming: 1 base; J trimming: 3 bases; junction bases outside the gene matches: 6. The CDR3 totals 16 residues. Supplemented by reference TRBV7-6 and TRBJ1-2, the full variable domain reads GAGVSQSPRYKVTKRGQDVALRCDPISGHVSLYWYRQALGQGPEFLTYFNYEAQQDKSGLPNDRFSAERPEGSISTLTIQRTEQRDSAMYRCASSLVAGQGDYGYTFGSGTRLTVV.